This T cell receptor (beta chain) was identified during a study of patients and donors after allogeneic stem cell transplantation (dated by TCRdb to about 2020). In the case of this clonotype: This receptor's antigen is unknown. No per-base quality is available; no much larger clone lies one base away.

The CDR3 goes from the cysteine to the phenylalanine over 14 residues. Of all the DNA, just the CDR3 is kept, 42 bases in frame from base 1. V lost 1 base and J lost 2 bases, and the count of bases not matched to a germline gene is 2. Library preparation was by RT-PCR. These reads were obtained on a NextSeq 550. In TCRdb, the public reads were trimmed at Q25 with fastp and aligned with MiXCR, with productive beta chains retained. Every distinct CDR3 protein forms one entry, paired with its most common genes and DNA. The sample table contains some 92,000 distinct CDR3 sequences; only one count was recorded for 40% to 60% of them. The top ten clones comprise 50% to 75% of the sample.

Recombination joined TRBV12-3 or TRBV12-4 with TRBJ2-7, with 7 bases in between that match TRBD1. The receptor was derived from a human donor who was either an allogeneic HSCT recipient or a stem cell or donor lymphocyte infusion donor (not recorded which). It is not recorded whose cells these are; they may come from a transplant donor. Material for sequencing was blood, either unsorted or a sorted T cell fraction (not recorded which). The sequenced DNA: TGTGCCAGCAGTTTAGGTACAGGGGCCTACGAGCAGTACTTC. This sequence encodes CASSLGTGAYEQYF.